The present entry profiles one T cell receptor beta chain with its context. Its cognate antigen is unknown. The CDR3 totals 14 residues. The V end was cut by 5 bases, the J end by 2 bases, with 14 bases between. Germline-derived CDR1 and CDR2 are DFQATT and SNEGSKA (reference sequence). Library preparation (for TCRbeta) was performed with unique molecular identifiers. TCRdb re-called the PCR reads with MiXCR, one entry per CDR3 protein. The table records a few hundred thousand distinct CDR3 sequences, over 40% of them present only once. This entry belongs to a study of T-cell reconstitution after alpha-beta-depleted transplantation in children. General observations from the study: Day-60 TCRbeta diversity that was high in some patients was derived from surviving recipient T cells and thymic progenitors. Fresh T-cell production supplied most of the T-cell counts and diversity seen one year after transplant. Several hundred expanded graft clones reportedly were the source of alpha-beta T cells about two months after transplant.

The sequence derives from a girl aged 2 to 10 with aplastic anemia, due to receive a stem cell transplant. The source was PBMCs, collected before TCRalphabeta/CD19-depleted stem cell transplant. The chain joins TRBV20-1 to TRBJ2-3; D is possibly TRBD1 (6 bases). The chain's CDR3 is CSARRGQNTDTQYF. CDR3 bases: TGCAGTGCTCGACGAGGACAGAACACAGATACGCAGTATTTT.